The 20 T cell receptor beta chains given below trace back to one sample, sequenced in a study of T cells in pancreatic ductal adenocarcinoma. Only in-frame clones appear in the TCRdb table, and some are missing; sequencing was by immunoSEQ multiplex PCR. Here the sample spans about 29,000 clones, roughly 92% being singletons. Selected pancreatic ductal adenocarcinoma patients had undergone surgery without neoadjuvant therapy. Material: PBMCs. The receptor source for this set is a human donor with pancreatic ductal adenocarcinoma.

The chain joins TRBV7-2 to TRBJ1-1, with D tentatively TRBD1 (6 bases). The V end was cut by 2 bases, the J end by 6 bases, with 19 bases between. Germline loops: CDR1 SGHTA, CDR2 FQGNSA. This CDR3 spans 16 amino acids. Written as DNA, the CDR3 is TGTGCCAGCAGCTTAAGACAGGTCGGGCATTCGGCTGAAGCTTTCTTT. Translated: CASSLRQVGHSAEAFF.

The chain joins TRBV6-6 to TRBJ1-4; unclear D gene. Trimming took off 4 bases at V and 8 bases at J, with 14 bases between the two ends. CDR1 is MNHNY and CDR2 is SVGAGI in the germline V gene (reference sequence). This CDR3 is built from 14 residues. The CDR3 region is CASSSGQWVEKLFF. CDR3 coding DNA: TGTGCCAGCAGTTCTGGCCAATGGGTAGAAAAACTGTTTTTT.

The chain links TRBV14 to TRBJ1-3; no definite D call. Per the germline V gene, CDR1 is SGHDN and CDR2 is FVKESK. Trimming removed 3 bases at V and 0 bases at J, with 15 bases between. The CDR3 loop spans 17 amino acids. The CDR3 reads CASSHPPEPASGNTIYF. In nucleotides, the CDR3 is TGTGCCAGCAGCCATCCCCCGGAGCCCGCCTCTGGAAACACCATATATTTT.

This chain uses TRBV28 with TRBJ1-1, with no clear D. Germline-derived CDR1 and CDR2 are MDHEN and SYDVKM. Trimming stripped 4 bases from V and 5 bases from J, with 23 bases between. The CDR3 runs 17 residues. In nucleotides, the CDR3 is TGTGCCAGCAGTTCCAAGGTATCATACACTCTTCGGACTGAAGCTTTCTTT. This sequence encodes CASSSKVSYTLRTEAFF.

Sample share makes this clone large. The chain combines TRBV30 with TRBJ1-5; D remains unclear. The CDR3 totals 13 residues. Germline loops: CDR1 GTSNPN, CDR2 SVGIG (reference sequence). V dropped 2 bases and J dropped 0 bases, with 5 bases sitting between them. The CDR3, as DNA: TGTGCCTGGAGTTTATATAGCAATCAGCCCCAGCATTTT. This codes for CAWSLYSNQPQHF.

The J gene is TRBJ2-2, the V gene TRBV9; 9 bases align to TRBD2. The germline gives CDR1 SGDLS, CDR2 YYNGEE. CDR3 length equals 17 residues. The trim removed 3 bases at V and 3 bases at J, leaving 9 bases unmatched. This CDR3 reads CASSGASGNAHTGELFF. In nucleotides, the CDR3 is TGTGCCAGCAGCGGGGCTAGCGGGAATGCGCACACCGGGGAGCTGTTTTTT.

This chain uses TRBV5-1 with TRBJ2-7, with 9 bases lining up with TRBD1. The CDR3 consists of 14 residues. CDR1 is SGHRS and CDR2 is YFSETQ in the germline V gene. V lost 4 bases and J lost 6; bases outside the gene matches: 8. The CDR3: CASSLGTGRVEQYF. CDR3 DNA: TGCGCCAGCAGCCTTGGGACAGGGCGGGTCGAGCAGTACTTC.

This chain links TRBV7-9 with TRBJ1-1; the match to TRBD1 covers 8 bases. The junction had 4 bases not matched to a gene; V was cut back by 1 base and J by 0 bases. Per the germline V gene, CDR1 is SEHNR and CDR2 is FQNEAQ (reference sequence). This CDR3 spans 16 amino acids. CDR3 sequence: CASSLGQGYMNTEAFF. The DNA of the CDR3 is TGTGCCAGCAGCTTAGGACAGGGGTACATGAACACTGAAGCTTTCTTT.

The V gene is TRBV6-6, the J gene TRBJ2-5, with 7 bases aligning to TRBD1. The CDR3 has 13 amino acids. The germline V gene has CDR1 MNHNY and CDR2 SVGAGI (reference sequence). V shed 7 bases and J 5 bases; nucleotides not matched to a gene: 7. CDR3 sequence: CASTKGALETQYF. In nucleotides, the CDR3 is TGTGCCAGCACCAAGGGGGCCTTGGAGACCCAGTACTTC.

The chain employs TRBV4-1 and TRBJ2-6; D possibly corresponds to TRBD2 (5 bases). Germline CDR1 is MGHRA and CDR2 is YSYEKL. The germline V and J ends were trimmed by 3 bases and 2 bases, with 11 bases remaining between them. The CDR3 is 16 amino acids. CDR3 nucleotides: TGCGCCAGCAGCCATGATGGAGGTGCTGGGGCCAACGTCCTGACTTTC. Translated, it gives CASSHDGGAGANVLTF.

The V call is TRBV5-4, the J call TRBJ2-5; weak D call: TRBD1 (6 bases). The CDR3 length is 18 residues. Trimming removed 0 bases at V and 3 bases at J, with 21 bases between. The germline V gene has CDR1 SGHNT and CDR2 YYREEE (reference sequence). The CDR3 sequence is CASSLAGRGIPKKETQYF. CDR3 DNA sequence: TGTGCCAGCAGCTTGGCCGGCAGGGGTATCCCCAAAAAAGAGACCCAGTACTTC.

The chain's CDR3 is CASSHGTSGRSYNEQFF. CDR3 coding DNA: TGTGCCAGCAGCCACGGGACTAGCGGACGCTCCTACAATGAGCAGTTCTTC. The chain combines TRBV7-9 with TRBJ2-1; 11 bases align to TRBD2. CDR3 length: 17 residues. The J segment lost 0 bases and the V segment lost 5 bases, leaving 6 bases of the junction unmatched. CDR1 and CDR2 from the germline V gene are SEHNR and FQNEAQ (reference sequence).

The gene calls are TRBV5-4 and TRBJ2-7, with 14 nucleotides matching TRBD2. Trimming at V came to 1 base and at J to 4 bases, leaving 1 base not matched to a gene. The CDR3 runs 15 residues. CDR1 is SGHNT and CDR2 is YYREEE in the germline V gene (reference sequence). CDR3 nucleotides: TGTGCCAGCAGCTTGTGGACTAGCGGGAGGTACGAGCAGTACTTC. Protein sequence: CASSLWTSGRYEQYF.

The J gene is TRBJ2-1, the V gene TRBV25-1, with 8 positions matching TRBD1. The CDR3 consists of 15 residues. V lost 6 bases to trimming and J lost 1 base; unmatched junction nucleotides: 5. Germline V gene sequence: CDR1 MGHDK, CDR2 SYGVNS. In DNA, the CDR3 is TGTGCCAGCAGGGACGGACAGGGTTCCTACAATGAGCAGTTCTTC. Translated: CASRDGQGSYNEQFF.

The chain links TRBV5-4 to TRBJ2-2, with D possibly called TRBD1 or TRBD2 (5 bases each). Trimming cost V 2 bases and J 5 bases, with 16 bases left between them. The CDR3 consists of 16 residues. Germline V gene data show CDR1 as SGHNT and CDR2 as YYREEE (reference sequence). The CDR3 is CASSFTGKGRTGELFF. CDR3 nucleotide sequence: TGTGCCAGCAGCTTTACGGGCAAGGGACGTACCGGGGAGCTGTTTTTT.

This chain uses TRBV9 with TRBJ1-3; unclear D gene. V was trimmed by 0 bases and J by 0 bases, leaving 10 bases between them. CDR1 SGDLS and CDR2 YYNGEE come from the germline V gene. There are 16 residues in the CDR3. The CDR3 bases are TGTGCCAGCAGCGTAGGAAGCAAGAGCTCTGGAAACACCATATATTTT. Its protein product is CASSVGSKSSGNTIYF. The full variable domain, completed using reference TRBV9 and TRBJ1-3, is DSGVTQTPKHLITATGQRVTLRCSPRSGDLSVYWYQQSLDQGLQFLIQYYNGEERAKGNILERFSAQQFPDLHSELNLSSLELGDSALYFCASSVGSKSSGNTIYFGEGSWLTVV.

This clone was observed once. The genes are TRBV30 and TRBJ2-2; unclear D gene. This CDR3 spans 13 amino acids. Germline V CDR1 and CDR2: GTSNPN, SVGIG (reference sequence). Trimming shortened V by 4 bases and J by 1 base, and 7 bases separated the two germline ends. CDR3 sequence: CAWNSLNTGELFF. The DNA of the CDR3 is TGTGCCTGGAACTCCCTGAACACCGGGGAGCTGTTTTTT.

This chain links TRBV5-1 with TRBJ1-2; maybe TRBD1 (5 bases). The germline V gene has CDR1 SGHRS and CDR2 YFSETQ. The V and J ends lost 4 bases and 3 bases respectively, with 16 bases between them. The CDR3 runs to 15 residues. CDR3 in DNA: TGCGCCAGCAGCCCCAGGCACGACAGCCACTATGGCTACACCTTC. This encodes CASSPRHDSHYGYTF.

This chain connects TRBV5-1 to TRBJ2-7, with D possibly being TRBD1 (6 bases). V gave up 0 bases and J gave up 3 bases, with 10 bases separating them. This CDR3 comprises 14 residues. Germline CDR1 SGHRS, CDR2 YFSETQ. The chain's CDR3 is CASSLGTAIYEQYF. The CDR3, as DNA: TGCGCCAGCAGCTTGGGGACAGCGATCTACGAGCAGTACTTC.

The chain carries TRBV11-2 and TRBJ2-3; D unclear. Trimming cost V 5 bases and J 3 bases, with 15 bases left between them. Germline V gene lookup returns CDR1 SGHAT and CDR2 FQNNGV. This CDR3 has 15 residues. CDR3 nucleotides: TGTGCCAGCAGCCAGACTCGGGCCACAACAGATACGCAGTATTTT. Translating gives CASSQTRATTDTQYF.